The source of this T cell receptor beta chain is a study of shared clonotypes between healthy human individuals. Data came from immunoSEQ multiplex PCR; TCRdb stores just in-frame clones and leaves some out. The table records 2.5 million or so clones, more than 80% of them present only once. The V gene lost 7 bases and the J gene lost 5 bases, with 10 bases spanning the gap. Germline loops: CDR1 SGHVS, CDR2 FQNEAQ. The CDR3 loop spans 12 amino acids. The chain combines TRBV7-8 with TRBJ2-3; D is unresolved. The sample was naive CD4+ T cells sorted from blood. Subset meaning: CD45RA+ positively selected. This TCR derives from a man younger than 35 in good health. The chain's CDR3 is CASTPIGDTQYF. CDR3 coding DNA: TGTGCCAGCACCCCAATAGGAGATACGCAGTATTTT.